This T cell receptor beta chain was recovered during a study of naive and memory T cell subsets. Study-level points and caveats: A few larger clonotypes appeared in naive repertoires, especially CD8, possibly memory cells re-expressing CD45RA.

This clonotype was seen at least ten times. The antigen is not known. The beta constant-region primer was an equimolar mix of two oligonucleotides covering TRBC1 and TRBC2. Four rounds of PCR amplified the ligated cDNA using nested alpha and beta constant-region primers plus SP2. TCRdb fed the UMI-ligation and nested PCR reads into MiXCR, producing one record per CDR3 protein. The sample shows roughly 99,000 distinct CDR3 sequences, over 9% of them seen only once. Germline assignment: CDR1 SEHNR and CDR2 FQNEAQ (reference sequence). CDR3 length: 14 amino acids. Trimming removed 0 bases from V and 3 bases from J, with 7 bases in between.

This receptor was obtained from a human donor in good health. Sequencing was performed on naive CD4+ T cells from blood. The chain joins TRBV7-9 to TRBJ2-3; TRBD2 is a possible D gene (5 bases). The CDR3 DNA sequence: TGTGCCAGCAGCTTAGCGGGAGCAACAGATACGCAGTATTTT. Its protein is CASSLAGATDTQYF. The entire variable domain, with the rest obtained from reference TRBV7-9 and TRBJ2-3, is as follows: DTGVSQNPRHKITKRGQNVTFRCDPISEHNRLYWYRQTLGQGPEFLTYFQNEAQLEKSRLLSDRFSAERPKGSFSTLEIQRTEQGDSAMYLCASSLAGATDTQYFGPGTRLTVL.